This T cell receptor beta chain stems from a study of human T cells and chemical hapten exposure. Indicated time point: patch test 3, about 24 weeks after DPC sensitization. Described treatment: therapeutic diphenylcyclopropenone sensitization with weekly scalp DPC. Alopecia patients between 18 and 70 years old and suitable for DPC were used as donors. The CDR3 spans 14 residues. Germline V gene data show CDR1 as SNHLY and CDR2 as FYNNEI. Trimming left V 1 base short and J 3 bases short, with 7 bases between. Unique molecular identifiers were linked by the library to individual cDNA molecules. TCRdb analysed the RACE reads with MiXCR anew, one entry per CDR3 protein. The table records some 74,000 distinct CDR3 sequences, 10% to 15% of them present only once.

This material consisted of whole blood, taken in connection with sensitization to the hapten diphenylcyclopropenone (DPC). The chain has TRBV2 and TRBJ2-4; perhaps TRBD1 as D (5 bases). The clonotype comes from a woman between 50 and 59 years old with alopecia areata. Some clones in this sample may be carry-over from other donors' samples. The CDR3 is CASSEGGSKNIQYF. The CDR3 coding sequence is TGTGCCAGCAGTGAAGGGGGCAGCAAAAACATTCAGTACTTC.